This note documents a single T cell receptor beta chain sequence. This receptor's antigen is unknown. Per-base qualities were not stored, and no clone one base away is much larger. This entry is derived from a study of radiotherapy plus CTLA-4 blockade in lung cancer (dated by TCRdb to the late 2010s). Context from the whole study: Objective responses were observed in roughly a sixth of enrolled patients, and disease control was achieved in about 32%. Overall study results and their limits: The strongest predictors of response were reported to be early dynamic shifts in blood T cell clones along with a rise in serum interferon-beta following radiation. After treatment with radiotherapy and ipilimumab, TCR clones that came from tumors expanded in the peripheral blood.

Libraries were constructed by the immunoSEQ multiplex PCR assay. The source is immuneACCESS, and TCRdb retained only in-frame sequences with V and J called. Part of the clones is not carried over; for the studies checked, unresolved V genes explain less than half of this, and the remainder is unexplained. This sample gives around 59,000 clones in total; about 72% of them show up just once. The ten largest clones take up around 8% of the sample. The germline V gene (reference sequence) gives CDR1 as SGHKS and CDR2 as YYEKEE. Trimming removed 0 bases from V and 2 bases from J; the gene matches leave 3 bases unexplained. From the cysteine up to the phenylalanine, the CDR3 has a length of 15 residues. The read is trimmed to its CDR3 DNA, 45 bases read in frame from base 1. The study tested focal radiation therapy combined with CTLA-4 blockade (ipilimumab) in patients with chemo-refractory metastatic non-small-cell lung cancer.

The receptor chain draws on TRBV5-5 and TRBJ2-3; 7 bases in between match TRBD2. Sequenced material: peripheral blood, taken from a patient treated with radiotherapy plus ipilimumab. This TCR came from a human donor with non-small cell lung cancer whose response to radiotherapy plus ipilimumab could not be evaluated. The CDR3 in this case is CASSLASGYTDTQYF. The DNA is as follows: TGTGCCAGCAGCTTGGCTAGCGGATACACAGATACGCAGTATTTT.